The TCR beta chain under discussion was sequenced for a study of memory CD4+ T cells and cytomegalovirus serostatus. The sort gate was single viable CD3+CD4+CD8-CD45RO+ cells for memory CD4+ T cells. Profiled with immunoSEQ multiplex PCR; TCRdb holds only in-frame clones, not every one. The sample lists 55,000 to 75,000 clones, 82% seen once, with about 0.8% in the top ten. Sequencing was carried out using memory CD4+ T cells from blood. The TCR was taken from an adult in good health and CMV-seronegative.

CDR3 amino acids: CASSAFPGKTNEKLFF. The CDR3 region has the DNA TGTGCCAGCAGCGCCTTTCCGGGAAAAACTAATGAAAAACTGTTTTTT. The rearrangement joins TRBV7-2 to TRBJ1-4, with D uncertain. Germline V gene sequence: CDR1 SGHTA, CDR2 FQGNSA. CDR3 length equals 16 residues. V shed 5 bases and J shed 1 base, with 14 bases lying between them.